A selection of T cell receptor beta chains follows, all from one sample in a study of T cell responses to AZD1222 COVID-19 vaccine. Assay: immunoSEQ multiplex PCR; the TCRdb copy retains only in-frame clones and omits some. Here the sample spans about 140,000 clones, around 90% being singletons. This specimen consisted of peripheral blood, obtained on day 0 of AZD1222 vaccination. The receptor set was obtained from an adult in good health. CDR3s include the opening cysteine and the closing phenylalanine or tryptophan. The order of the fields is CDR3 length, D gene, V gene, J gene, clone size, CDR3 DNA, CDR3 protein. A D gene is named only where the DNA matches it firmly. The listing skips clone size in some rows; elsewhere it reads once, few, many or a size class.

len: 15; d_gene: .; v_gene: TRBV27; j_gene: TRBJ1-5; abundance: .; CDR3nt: TGTGCCAGCAGCCTGACAGGAGGGTTCACTCAGCCCCAGCATTTT; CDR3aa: CASSLTGGFTQPQHF
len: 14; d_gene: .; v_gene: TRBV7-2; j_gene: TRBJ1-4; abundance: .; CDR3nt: TGTGCCAGCAGCCCAAAAAGGGCCGCTGAAAAACTGTTTTTT; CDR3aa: CASSPKRAAEKLFF
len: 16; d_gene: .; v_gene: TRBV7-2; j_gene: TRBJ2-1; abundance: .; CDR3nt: TGTGCCAGCAGCTTATACGCCAGGAAGTTCTACAATGAGCAGTTCTTC; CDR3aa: CASSLYARKFYNEQFF
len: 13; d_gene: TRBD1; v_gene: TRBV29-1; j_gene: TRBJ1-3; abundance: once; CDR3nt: TGCAGCGTTCGACAGGGGAGCGGAAACACCATATATTTT; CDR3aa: CSVRQGSGNTIYF
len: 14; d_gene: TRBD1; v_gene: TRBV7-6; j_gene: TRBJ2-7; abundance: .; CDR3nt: TGTGCCAGCAGCTTAGTGGGACAGGGAGGGGAGCAGTACTTC; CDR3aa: CASSLVGQGGEQYF
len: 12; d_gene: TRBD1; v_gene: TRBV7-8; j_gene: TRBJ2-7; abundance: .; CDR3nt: TGTGCCAGCAGCAGGACAGGGTACGAGCAGTACTTC; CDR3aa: CASSRTGYEQYF
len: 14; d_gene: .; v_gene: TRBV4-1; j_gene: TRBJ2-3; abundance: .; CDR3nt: TGCGCCAGCCTCGAGCGGAAAGGGGGAGATACGCAGTATTTT; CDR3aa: CASLERKGGDTQYF
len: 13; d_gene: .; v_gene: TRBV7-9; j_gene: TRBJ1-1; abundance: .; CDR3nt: TGTGCCAGCAGCTTAGGAGCAGGGGTTGAAGCTTTCTTT; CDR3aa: CASSLGAGVEAFF
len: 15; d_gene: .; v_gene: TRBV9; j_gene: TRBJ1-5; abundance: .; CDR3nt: TGTGCCAGCAGCGTAGGGGCTTCGGAGGGTCAGCCCCAGCATTTT; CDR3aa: CASSVGASEGQPQHF
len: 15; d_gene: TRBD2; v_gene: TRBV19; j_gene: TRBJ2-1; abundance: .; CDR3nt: TGTGCCAGTAGTACGACCGGGACTAGCTGGAATGAGCAGTTCTTC; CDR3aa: CASSTTGTSWNEQFF
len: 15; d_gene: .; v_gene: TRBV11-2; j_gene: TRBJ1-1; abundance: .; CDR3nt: TGTGCCAGCAGCCCCAGCGGGGGGGTGAACACTGAAGCTTTCTTT; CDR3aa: CASSPSGGVNTEAFF
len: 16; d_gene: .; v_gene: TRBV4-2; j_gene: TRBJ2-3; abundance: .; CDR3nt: TGTGCCAGCAGCCAAGAGGTTTCCCCAAACACAGATACGCAGTATTTT; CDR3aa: CASSQEVSPNTDTQYF
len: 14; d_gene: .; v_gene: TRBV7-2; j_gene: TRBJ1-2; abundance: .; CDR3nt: TGTGCCAGCAGCCCCGGTTTCGGCCGCGATGGCTACACCTTC; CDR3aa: CASSPGFGRDGYTF
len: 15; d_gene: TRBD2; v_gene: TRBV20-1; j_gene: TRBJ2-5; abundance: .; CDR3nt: TGCAGTGCTAGTTTCCAGCGGGAGGTAGGGGAGACCCAGTACTTC; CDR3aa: CSASFQREVGETQYF
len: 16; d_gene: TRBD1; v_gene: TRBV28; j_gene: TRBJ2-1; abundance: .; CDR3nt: TGTGCCAGCAGTTTACCCGGGACAGGGCCCTACAATGAGCAGTTCTTC; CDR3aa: CASSLPGTGPYNEQFF
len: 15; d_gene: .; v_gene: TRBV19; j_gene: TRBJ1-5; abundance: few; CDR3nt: TGTGCCAGTAGTCGGGGGCCGACGGGCAATCAGCCCCAGCATTTT; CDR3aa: CASSRGPTGNQPQHF
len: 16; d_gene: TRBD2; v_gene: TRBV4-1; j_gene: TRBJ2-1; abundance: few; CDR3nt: TGCGCCAGCAGCCAAGTTGGGACTAGCGGATACAATGAGCAGTTCTTC; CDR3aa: CASSQVGTSGYNEQFF
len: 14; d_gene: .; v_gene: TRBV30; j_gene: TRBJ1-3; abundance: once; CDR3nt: TGTGCCTGGAGTCCCGGGCCCGCTGGAAACACCATATATTTT; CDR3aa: CAWSPGPAGNTIYF
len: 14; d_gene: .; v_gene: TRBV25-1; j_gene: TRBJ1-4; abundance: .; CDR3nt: TGTGCCAGCAGTGGAGGGTCGGCTAATGAAAAACTGTTTTTT; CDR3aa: CASSGGSANEKLFF
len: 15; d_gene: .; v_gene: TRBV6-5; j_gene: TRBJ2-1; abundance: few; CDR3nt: TGTGCCAGCAGTTACGATCAGCGAGACTACAATGAGCAGTTCTTC; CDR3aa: CASSYDQRDYNEQFF
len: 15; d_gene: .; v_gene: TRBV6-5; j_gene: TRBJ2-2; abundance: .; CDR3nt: TGTGCCAGCAGTTACTCGACGCCTAGCCCCGGGGAGCTGTTTTTT; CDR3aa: CASSYSTPSPGELFF
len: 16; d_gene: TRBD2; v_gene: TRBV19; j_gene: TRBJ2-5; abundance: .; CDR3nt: TGTGCCAGTAGTACCTGGACTAGCGGGAGAGGAGAGACCCAGTACTTC; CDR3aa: CASSTWTSGRGETQYF
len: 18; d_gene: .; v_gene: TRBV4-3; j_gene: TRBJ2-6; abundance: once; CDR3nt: TGCGCCATGATAACAGGAACATCCTCTCTCTCTGGGGCCAACGTCCTGACTTTC; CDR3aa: CAMITGTSSLSGANVLTF
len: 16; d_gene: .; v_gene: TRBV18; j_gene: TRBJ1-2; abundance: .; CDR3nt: TGTGCCAGCTCACGGGACACTTCCCTCGTCGGAGATGGCTACACCTTC; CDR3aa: CASSRDTSLVGDGYTF
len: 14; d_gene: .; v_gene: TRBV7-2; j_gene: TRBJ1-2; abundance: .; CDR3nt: TGTGCCAGCAGCCCTACCACGGCGGCCTATGGCTACACCTTC; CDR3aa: CASSPTTAAYGYTF
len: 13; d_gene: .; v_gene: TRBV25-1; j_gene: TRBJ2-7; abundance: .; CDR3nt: TGTGCCAGCAGGGGGGCGGACTCCTACGAGCAGTACTTC; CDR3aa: CASRGADSYEQYF
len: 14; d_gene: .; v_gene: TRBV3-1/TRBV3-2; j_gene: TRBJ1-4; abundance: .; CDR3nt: TGTGCCAGCAGCCGGACGGCCGCTAATGAAAAACTGTTTTTT; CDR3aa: CASSRTAANEKLFF
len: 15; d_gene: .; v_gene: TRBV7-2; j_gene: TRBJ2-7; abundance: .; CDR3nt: TGTGCCAGCAGCTTAGGCCCTCCTGAGTCCTACGAGCAGTACTTC; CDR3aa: CASSLGPPESYEQYF
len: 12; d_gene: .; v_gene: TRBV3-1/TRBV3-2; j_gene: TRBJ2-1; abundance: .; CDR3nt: TGTGCCAGCAGCCAAGACGCCCATGAGCAGTTCTTC; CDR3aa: CASSQDAHEQFF
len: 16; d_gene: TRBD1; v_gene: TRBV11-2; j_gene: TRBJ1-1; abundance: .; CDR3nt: TGTGCCAGCAGCACACCTGGACAGGTTTGGGGCACTGAAGCTTTCTTT; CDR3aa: CASSTPGQVWGTEAFF
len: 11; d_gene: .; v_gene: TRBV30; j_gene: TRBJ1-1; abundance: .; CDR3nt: TGTGCCTGGGGCTGGGGGGCTGAAGCTTTCTTT; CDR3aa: CAWGWGAEAFF
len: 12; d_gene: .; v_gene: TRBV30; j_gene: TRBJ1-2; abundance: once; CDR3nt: TGTGCCTGGAGTGAACAGGGTTATGGCTACACCTTC; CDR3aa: CAWSEQGYGYTF
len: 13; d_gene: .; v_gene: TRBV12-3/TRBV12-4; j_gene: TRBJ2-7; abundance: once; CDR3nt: TGTGCCAGCAGTTTAGCGGGGACCTACGAGCAGTACTTC; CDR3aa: CASSLAGTYEQYF
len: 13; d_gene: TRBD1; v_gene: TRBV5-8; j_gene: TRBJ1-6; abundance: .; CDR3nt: TGTGCCAGCAGCCCTACAGGGGATTCACCCCTCCACTTT; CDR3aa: CASSPTGDSPLHF
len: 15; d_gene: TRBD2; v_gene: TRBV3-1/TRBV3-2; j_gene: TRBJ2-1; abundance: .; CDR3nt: TGTGCCAGCAGCCCTTGGCGGGAGGGTTACAATGAGCAGTTCTTC; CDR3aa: CASSPWREGYNEQFF
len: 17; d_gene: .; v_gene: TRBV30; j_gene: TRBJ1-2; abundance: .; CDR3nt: TGTGCCTGGAGTATGACGCAGGATCTCTACTACGTCTATGGCTACACCTTC; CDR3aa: CAWSMTQDLYYVYGYTF
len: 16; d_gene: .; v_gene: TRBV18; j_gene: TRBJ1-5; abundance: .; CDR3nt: TGTGCCAGCTCACCAGAAATGAGTACCAGCAATCAGCCCCAGCATTTT; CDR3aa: CASSPEMSTSNQPQHF
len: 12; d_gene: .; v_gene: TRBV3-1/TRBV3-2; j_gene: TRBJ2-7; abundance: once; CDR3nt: TGTGCCAGCAGCCCCGATTCCTACGAGCAGTACTTC; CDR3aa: CASSPDSYEQYF
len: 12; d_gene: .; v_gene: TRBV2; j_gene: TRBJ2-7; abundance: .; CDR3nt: TGTGCCAGCAGACAGTCCTCCTACGAGCAGTACTTC; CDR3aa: CASRQSSYEQYF
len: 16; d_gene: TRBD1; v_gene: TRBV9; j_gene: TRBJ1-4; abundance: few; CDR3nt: TGTGCCAGCAGCGTGAGCTGGGGACAGTCTAATGAAAAACTGTTTTTT; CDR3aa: CASSVSWGQSNEKLFF
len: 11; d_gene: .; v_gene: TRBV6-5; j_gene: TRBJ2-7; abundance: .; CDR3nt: TGTGCCAGCAGTTATGACTACGAGCAGTACTTC; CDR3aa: CASSYDYEQYF
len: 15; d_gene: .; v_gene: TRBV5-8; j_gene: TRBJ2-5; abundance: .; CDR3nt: TGTGCCAGCAGCCCACAGGGTGGGCGCCAAGAGACCCAGTACTTC; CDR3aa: CASSPQGGRQETQYF
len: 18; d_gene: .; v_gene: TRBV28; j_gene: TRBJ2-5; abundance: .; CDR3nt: TGTGCCAGCAGCATTTCGGGGCTTATAGGGGGGTCTGGTGAGACCCAGTACTTC; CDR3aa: CASSISGLIGGSGETQYF
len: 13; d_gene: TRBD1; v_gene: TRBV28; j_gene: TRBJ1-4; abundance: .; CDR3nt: TGTGCCAGCAGGGGACAGGGCCAGGAAAAACTGTTTTTT; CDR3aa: CASRGQGQEKLFF
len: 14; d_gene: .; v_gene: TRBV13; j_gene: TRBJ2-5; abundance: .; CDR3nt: TGTGCCAGCAGCCCCGTCGGGATTCGAGAGACCCAGTACTTC; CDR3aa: CASSPVGIRETQYF